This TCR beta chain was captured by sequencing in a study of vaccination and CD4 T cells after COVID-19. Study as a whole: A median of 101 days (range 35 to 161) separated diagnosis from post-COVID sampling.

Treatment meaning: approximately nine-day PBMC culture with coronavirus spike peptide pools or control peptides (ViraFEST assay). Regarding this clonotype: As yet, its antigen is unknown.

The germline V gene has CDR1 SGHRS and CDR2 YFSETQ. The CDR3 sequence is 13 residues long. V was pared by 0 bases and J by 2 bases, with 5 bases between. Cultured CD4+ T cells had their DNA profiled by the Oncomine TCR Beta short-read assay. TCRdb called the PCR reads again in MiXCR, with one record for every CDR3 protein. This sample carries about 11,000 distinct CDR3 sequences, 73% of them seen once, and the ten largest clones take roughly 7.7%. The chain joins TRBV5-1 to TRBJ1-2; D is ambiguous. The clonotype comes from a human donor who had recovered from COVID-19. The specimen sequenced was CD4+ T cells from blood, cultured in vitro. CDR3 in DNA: TGCGCCAGCAGCTTGGCCGGGAACTATGGCTACACCTTC. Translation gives CASSLAGNYGYTF.